The clone carrying this T cell receptor beta chain was seen a few times. Its antigen is not known. J was trimmed by 2 bases and V by 4 bases; bases with no gene match: 5. The CDR3 has 15 amino acids. Germline CDR1 is SNHLY and CDR2 is FYNNEI. The sample comes from a study of CD8 T cells in ankylosing spondylitis. Findings of the study overall: Blood of patients with ankylosing spondylitis appeared to be characterized by a TCR beta motif of about 8 highly homologous variants.

TCRdb re-called the 5' RACE reads through MiXCR, storing one row per CDR3 protein. Among 400,000 to 450,000 distinct CDR3 sequences, roughly 18% were seen once, and the ten largest hold over 1%. The source of this sequence is a male donor with ankylosing spondylitis. V and J are TRBV2 and TRBJ2-1, with TRBD2 matching 7 bases. The source material was blood, either unsorted or a sorted T cell fraction (not recorded which). CDR3 bases: TGTGCCAGCAGTGTTGCGGGAGCGGCCTACAATGAGCAGTTCTTC. Its protein product is CASSVAGAAYNEQFF.